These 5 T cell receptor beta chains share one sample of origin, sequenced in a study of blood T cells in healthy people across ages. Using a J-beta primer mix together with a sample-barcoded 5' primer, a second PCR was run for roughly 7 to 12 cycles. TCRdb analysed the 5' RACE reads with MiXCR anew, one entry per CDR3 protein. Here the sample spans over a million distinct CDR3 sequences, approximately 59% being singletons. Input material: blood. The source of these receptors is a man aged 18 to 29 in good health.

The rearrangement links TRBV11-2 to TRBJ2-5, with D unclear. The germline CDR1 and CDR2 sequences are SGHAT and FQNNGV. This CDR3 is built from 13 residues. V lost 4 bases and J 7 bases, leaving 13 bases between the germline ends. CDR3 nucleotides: TGTGCCAGCAGCTCGGTCCTTTCGACGACCCAGTACTTC. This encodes CASSSVLSTTQYF.

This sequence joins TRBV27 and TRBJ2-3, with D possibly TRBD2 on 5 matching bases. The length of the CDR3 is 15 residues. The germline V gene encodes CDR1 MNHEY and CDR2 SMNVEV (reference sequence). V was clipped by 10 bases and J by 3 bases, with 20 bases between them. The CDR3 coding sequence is TGTGCCACCCAGTCCGGACTTCTCCCGACAGATACGCAGTATTTT. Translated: CATQSGLLPTDTQYF.

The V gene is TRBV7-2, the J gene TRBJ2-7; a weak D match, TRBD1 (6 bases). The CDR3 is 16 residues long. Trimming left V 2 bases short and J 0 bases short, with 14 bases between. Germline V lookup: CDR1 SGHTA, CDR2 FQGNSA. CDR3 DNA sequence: TGTGCCAGCAGCTTACCCAATATAGGGGGCTCCTACGAGCAGTACTTC. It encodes CASSLPNIGGSYEQYF.

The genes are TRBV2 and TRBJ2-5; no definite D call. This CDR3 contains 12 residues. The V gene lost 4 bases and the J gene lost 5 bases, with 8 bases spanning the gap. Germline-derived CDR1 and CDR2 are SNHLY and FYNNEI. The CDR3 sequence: CASSVEWETQYF. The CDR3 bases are TGTGCCAGCAGTGTCGAGTGGGAGACCCAGTACTTC.

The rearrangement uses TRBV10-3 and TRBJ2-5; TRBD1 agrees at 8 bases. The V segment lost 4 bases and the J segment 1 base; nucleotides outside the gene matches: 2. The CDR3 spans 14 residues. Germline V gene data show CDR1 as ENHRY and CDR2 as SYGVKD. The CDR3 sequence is CAISGTGSQETQYF. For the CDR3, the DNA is TGTGCCATCAGTGGGACAGGGAGCCAAGAGACCCAGTACTTC.